This entry describes one T cell receptor beta chain. The antigen this receptor binds is unknown. Per-nucleotide qualities are absent, and no much larger clonotype sits a single base away. Each collaborating institution followed its own protocols to collect whole blood in K2EDTA tubes. For TCRbeta analysis, collaborators shipped samples as frozen whole blood, isolated PBMCs, or DNA extracted from either of those sample types. TCRbeta CDR3 regions were amplified from genomic DNA by means of the immunoSEQ Assay, a bias-controlled multiplex PCR. The study's processing was this. Nucleated cell counts per sample were estimated from amplification of reference gene primers within the assay. To quantify the absolute abundance of each unique TCRbeta CDR3 rearrangement, sequence reads were collapsed and filtered. For each sample, productive Simpson clonality was calculated as the square root of Simpson's diversity index over productive rearrangements. The table was pulled from immuneACCESS by TCRdb, which kept in-frame rearrangements only. Such tables lose some clones; where checked, under half of the loss comes from unresolved V genes, and the rest has no known cause. Clone size and the V and J calls come from that table; the DNA yielded D and trimming. The sample has 150,000 to 200,000 clones on record, 65% to 85% of them singletons. In total, the top ten clones hold approximately 15% of the sample.

This specimen comes from a study of blood T cell repertoires in COVID-19 (dated by TCRdb to 2020 to 2021). Some background on the complete study: Samples from collaborators originated in the United States, Italy and Spain and spanned both the acute and convalescent phases of COVID-19. Samples were obtained from the ongoing ImmuneRACE study (first 160 participants) and from 1,254 subjects provided by 6 global collaborators. Where HLA class I and class II types were available, the types were taken from metadata supplied by the sample provider, not from assay-based typing. Nearly every sample came with metadata listing a de-identified subject ID, COVID-19 status, age in years and sex. Deeply sampled blood TCRbeta repertoires from subjects exposed to, actively infected with, or recovered from COVID-19 were included in the dataset. The repertoires were released in a freely available public database intended as a resource for research on the immune response to SARS-CoV-2. The material from the prospective study consisted of cDNA or gDNA derived from T cells, B-cell-depleted T cells, or PBMCs.

The CDR3 numbers 15 residues from cysteine through phenylalanine. The kept DNA is CDR3 alone, 45 bases in frame from the first base. The germline V gene specifies SGHRS as CDR1 and YFSETQ as CDR2. Trimmed from V: 4 bases; trimmed from J: 6 bases; junction bases lacking a gene match: 8. The investigation overall reported the following: The amount of clinical and demographic metadata varied by source and participant and was provided uncurated.

The rearrangement joined TRBV5-1 to TRBJ2-1; 9 nucleotides in the junction match TRBD1. Sequencing input: peripheral blood. The clonotype comes from a woman of 80 years or more with acute or convalescent COVID-19. CDR3 loop: CASSPGQGRINEQFF. The DNA is as follows: TGCGCCAGCAGCCCCGGACAGGGGAGGATCAATGAGCAGTTCTTC.